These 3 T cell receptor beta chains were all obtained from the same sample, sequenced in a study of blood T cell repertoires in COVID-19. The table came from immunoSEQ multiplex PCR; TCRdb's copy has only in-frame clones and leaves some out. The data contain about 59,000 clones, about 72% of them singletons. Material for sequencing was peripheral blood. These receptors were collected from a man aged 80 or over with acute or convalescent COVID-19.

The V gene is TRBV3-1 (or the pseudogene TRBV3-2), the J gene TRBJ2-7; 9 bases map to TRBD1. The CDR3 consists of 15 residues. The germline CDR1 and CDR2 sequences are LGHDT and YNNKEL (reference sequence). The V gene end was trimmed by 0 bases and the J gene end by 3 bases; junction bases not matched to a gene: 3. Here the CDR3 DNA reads TGTGCCAGCAGCCAAGAGGGGACAGGGCTCTACGAGCAGTACTTC. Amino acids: CASSQEGTGLYEQYF.

The CDR3 sequence: CASSIRDRVYQAFF. CDR3 sequence (DNA): TGTGCCAGTAGTATAAGGGACAGGGTCTATCAAGCTTTCTTT. This sequence joins TRBV19 and TRBJ1-1; 9 bases line up with TRBD1. This CDR3 is 14 amino acids long. The junction had 7 bases not matched to a gene; V was cut back by 2 bases and J by 9 bases. The germline gives CDR1 LNHDA, CDR2 SQIVND (reference sequence).

CDR3 sequence (DNA): TGTGCCAGCAGCCAATTATCATCCCGGGCCTACGAGCAGTACTTC. The encoded protein is CASSQLSSRAYEQYF. This chain links TRBV11-3 with TRBJ2-7; the D is unclear. Trimming pared 5 bases from V and 2 bases from J, leaving 16 bases between. The CDR3 extends over 15 amino acids. Germline loops: CDR1 SGHNT, CDR2 YENEEA.